This TCR beta chain was retrieved from a study of cytomegalovirus exposure and HLA in healthy donors. The PCR was carried out with 60 Vbeta primers and 13 Jbeta primers. The protocol was immunoSEQ multiplex PCR, while the TCRdb copy is restricted to in-frame clones and leaves out a portion. The table has 200,000 to 250,000 clones, around nine tenths seen once. Whole-study findings and limits: A further, later analysis showed that HLA-associated TCR beta chains (compared with equally common others) were more clonally expanded. Later analysis placed DRB1 highest and HLA-C lowest in TCR association rates, which differed by HLA locus.

This clone was found once. What it recognizes is unknown. The CDR3 sequence is 14 residues long. V was shortened by 4 bases and J by 4 bases, with 11 bases between the two germline ends. CDR1 and CDR2 (germline): LNHDA, SQIVND (reference sequence). V gene TRBV19 combines with J gene TRBJ2-1; maybe TRBD1 (6 bases). The sequence came from a woman younger than 30 in good health and CMV-seronegative. Sequenced input: PBMCs. CDR3 nucleotides: TGTGCCAGTAGTAGCGAACAGGGTTACAATGAGCAGTTCTTC. Protein: CASSSEQGYNEQFF.